The rows below give T cell receptor beta chains drawn from one sample of a study of cytomegalovirus exposure and HLA in healthy donors. This table comes from immunoSEQ multiplex PCR, and its TCRdb copy is limited to in-frame clones, with some not included. The sample has 130,000 to 150,000 clones, 75% to 80% seen once; the top ten hold 0.5% to 0.85%. Sequenced material: PBMCs. The receptors derive from a male donor in good health and CMV-seronegative. Each CDR3 is given with its conserved first and last residue. The D gene is left open where the match is weak. The size of a clone is reported for some rows only, either as once, few or many, or as a class for expanded clones.

v_call,j_call,d_call,clone_size,cdr3_nt,cdr3_aa
TRBV29-1,TRBJ1-2,TRBD1,-,TGCAGCGTTGAGCGGGACAGGGATGTTGATGGCTACACCTTC,CSVERDRDVDGYTF
TRBV2,TRBJ2-4,TRBD2,-,TGTGCCAGCAGTCTTATGCGGGGGTCCAAAAACATTCAGTACTTC,CASSLMRGSKNIQYF
TRBV18,TRBJ2-1,-,once,TGTGCCAGCTCACCACCGTCCAGGGTCGGAAATGAGCAGTTCTTC,CASSPPSRVGNEQFF
TRBV7-2,TRBJ2-1,TRBD1,-,TGTGCCAGCAGCTTAGCGGGACAGAGCTCCTACAATGAGCAGTTCTTC,CASSLAGQSSYNEQFF
TRBV19,TRBJ1-1,TRBD1,-,TGTGCCAGTAGACAGGGGAGCACTGAAGCTTTCTTT,CASRQGSTEAFF
TRBV6-8,TRBJ1-3,-,-,TGTGCCAGCAGTTACGACAGTCACTCTGGAAACACCATATATTTT,CASSYDSHSGNTIYF
TRBV6-1,TRBJ2-1,-,-,TGTGCCAGCAGTGAAGTAGGGACACTTTACAATGAGCAGTTCTTC,CASSEVGTLYNEQFF
TRBV30,TRBJ1-5,-,-,TGTGCCTGGAGTGTACACTCCCAGGATCAGCCCCAGCATTTT,CAWSVHSQDQPQHF
TRBV27,TRBJ1-1,-,-,TGTGCCAGCAGGGAGATGGGTATGAACACTGAAGCTTTCTTT,CASREMGMNTEAFF
TRBV30,TRBJ2-7,-,-,TGTGCCTGGAGGGGCGGACAGTCCCTTTACGAGCAGTACTTC,CAWRGGQSLYEQYF
TRBV4-1,TRBJ1-4,-,-,TGCGCCAGCAGCCAAGGGACCCAGAGTGGGAGCGAAAAACTGTTTTTT,CASSQGTQSGSEKLFF
TRBV7-2,TRBJ2-1,TRBD1,-,TGTGCCAGCAGCTTAGCTCAGGGGGCGAATGAGCAGTTCTTC,CASSLAQGANEQFF
TRBV19,TRBJ2-1,TRBD2,-,TGTGCCAGCGAGGGGGATAGCGGGGGCATTTATGAGCAGTTCTTC,CASEGDSGGIYEQFF
TRBV6-1,TRBJ2-1,TRBD2,-,TGTGCCAGCAGTCGGGGGGGCTCGGGAAATGAGCAGTTCTTC,CASSRGGSGNEQFF
TRBV29-1,TRBJ1-4,TRBD1,-,TGCAGCGTTGCGGGACAGGGGGCAAATAAACTGTTTTTT,CSVAGQGANKLFF
TRBV6-6,TRBJ1-1,TRBD1,-,TGTGCCAGCTGGGACAGGGGAACTCTTAACACTGAAGCTTTCTTT,CASWDRGTLNTEAFF
TRBV9,TRBJ2-5,TRBD2,-,TGTGCCAGCAGCGTAGTAGGCGGGAGGTATATTGAGACCCAGTACTTC,CASSVVGGRYIETQYF
TRBV7-2,TRBJ2-1,-,once,TGTGCCAGCTCTAGGGGTCTATACAATGAGCAGTTCTTC,CASSRGLYNEQFF